Shown below are 28 T cell receptor beta chains from a single sample sequenced in a study of shared clonotypes between healthy human individuals. Produced via immunoSEQ multiplex PCR; TCRdb's table is partial and in-frame only. Of about 980,000 clones in the sample, around three quarters were seen once. The sequencing input was memory CD4+ T cells sorted from blood. The subset: CD45RA-negative fraction. These receptors all come from a man between 18 and 35 years old in good health.

V gene TRBV6-1 combines with J gene TRBJ2-5, with 8 nucleotides matching TRBD2. The J call is doubtful: the DNA matches TRBJ2-7 better. Germline lookup yields CDR1 MNHNS and CDR2 SASEGT. The CDR3 is 14 residues long. The CDR3 DNA follows: TGTGCCAGCAGCCAGCGGGGGAGCTCCTACGAGCAGTACTTC. Its translation: CASSQRGSSYEQYF.

This chain's CDR3 is CAIGQGYNSPLHF. CDR3 coding DNA: TGTGCCATCGGACAGGGGTATAATTCACCCCTCCACTTT. The chain has TRBV27 and TRBJ1-6; 9 bases are a match to TRBD1. The CDR3 has 13 amino acids. V shed 10 bases and J 4 bases; nucleotides not matched to a gene: 2. CDR1 is MNHEY and CDR2 is SMNVEV in the germline V gene (reference sequence).

The CDR3 sequence is CAISGSQFQETQYF. The CDR3 nucleotides are TGTGCCATCAGTGGGAGTCAGTTCCAAGAGACCCAGTACTTC. The chain joins TRBV10-3 to TRBJ2-5; no clear D gene. Germline V lookup: CDR1 ENHRY, CDR2 SYGVKD. The V and J ends lost 4 bases and 1 base respectively, with 10 bases between them. This CDR3 region has 14 residues.

The J gene is TRBJ2-5, the V gene TRBV5-1, with 8 bases aligning to TRBD1. The germline V gene encodes CDR1 SGHRS and CDR2 YFSETQ. This CDR3 comprises 16 residues. Trimming removed 4 bases from V and 1 base from J; junction bases left unmatched: 9. The CDR3 loop is CASSVTGTGIQETQYF. The CDR3 DNA follows: TGCGCCAGCAGCGTTACCGGGACAGGAATCCAAGAGACCCAGTACTTC.

The V call is TRBV9, the J call TRBJ1-2; D possibly corresponds to TRBD1 (5 bases). Trimming took 3 bases from V and 6 from J, leaving 12 bases between them. There are 13 residues in the CDR3. Germline lookup yields CDR1 SGDLS and CDR2 YYNGEE. The CDR3 here is CASSAETEDGYTF. Here the CDR3 DNA reads TGTGCCAGCAGCGCAGAGACAGAAGATGGCTACACCTTC.

This clone was recorded many times. The rearrangement uses TRBV11-2 and TRBJ2-7; tentatively, D is TRBD2 (5 bases). This CDR3 is built from 15 residues. Germline CDR1 reads SGHAT; CDR2 reads FQNNGV. V was shortened by 0 bases and J by 8 bases, with 17 bases between the two germline ends. CDR3 sequence (DNA): TGTGCCAGCAGCTTAGAGGGAGCCCTAAGTGGACAGCAGTACTTC. Residues: CASSLEGALSGQQYF.

The V call is TRBV5-1, the J call TRBJ1-6; a possible D gene is TRBD1 (6 bases). V dropped 4 bases and J dropped 7 bases, with 18 bases sitting between them. CDR1 SGHRS and CDR2 YFSETQ come from the germline V gene. The CDR3 spans 16 residues. The CDR3 is CASSQGWGAGNSPLHF. CDR3 sequence (DNA): TGCGCCAGCAGCCAGGGGTGGGGCGCGGGAAATTCACCCCTCCACTTT.

This clone was observed a few times. The chain is built from TRBV7-2 and TRBJ1-2, with TRBD1 as a possible D gene (5 bases). Germline CDR1 is SGHTA and CDR2 is FQGNSA. V dropped 5 bases and J dropped 0 bases, with 10 bases sitting between them. CDR3 size: 14 residues. The CDR3 here is CASSRDSANYGYTF. CDR3 DNA sequence: TGTGCCAGCAGCCGCGACAGCGCTAACTATGGCTACACCTTC.

V is TRBV19 and J is TRBJ1-2; D ambiguous. The CDR3 is made up of 12 amino acids. V gave up 6 bases and J gave up 3 bases, with 8 bases separating them. Germline CDR1 is LNHDA and CDR2 is SQIVND (reference sequence). CDR3 loop: CASSPRDYGYTF. The CDR3 DNA is TGTGCCAGTAGCCCGAGGGACTATGGCTACACCTTC.

This clone was seen a handful of times. The gene calls are TRBV9 and TRBJ1-3, with D possibly TRBD1 on 6 matching bases. CDR1 is SGDLS and CDR2 is YYNGEE in the germline V gene. The CDR3 sequence is 16 residues long. Trimming left V 4 bases short and J 0 bases short, with 14 bases between. The CDR3 DNA is TGTGCCAGCAGCCCAAATTCAGGGGTCTCTGGAAACACCATATATTTT. It translates to CASSPNSGVSGNTIYF. Filled out from reference TRBV9 and TRBJ1-3, the complete variable domain reads DSGVTQTPKHLITATGQRVTLRCSPRSGDLSVYWYQQSLDQGLQFLIQYYNGEERAKGNILERFSAQQFPDLHSELNLSSLELGDSALYFCASSPNSGVSGNTIYFGEGSWLTVV.

This rearrangement joins TRBV30 to TRBJ2-7, with 10 bases lining up with TRBD2. J lost 2 bases, V lost 0 bases, and 7 bases had no gene match. The CDR3 is 16 amino acids. From germline, CDR1 is GTSNPN and CDR2 SVGIG (reference sequence). CDR3 DNA sequence: TGTGCCTGGAGTGTAAAGGCTAGCGGGGGCCCCTACGAGCAGTACTTC. Its protein is CAWSVKASGGPYEQYF.

The V and J genes are TRBV11-2 and TRBJ2-5; TRBD1 might be the D (5 bases). Germline loops: CDR1 SGHAT, CDR2 FQNNGV. Trimming took 4 bases from V and 0 from J, leaving 12 bases between them. The CDR3 is made up of 15 amino acids. The CDR3 is CASSSKTGYQETQYF. CDR3 nucleotide sequence: TGTGCCAGCAGCTCTAAAACAGGTTACCAAGAGACCCAGTACTTC.

This clone has a handful of counts. The rearrangement joins TRBV5-5 to TRBJ2-3, with D possibly being TRBD1 (6 bases). In germline, CDR1 is SGHKS, CDR2 YYEKEE (reference sequence). This CDR3 is 16 amino acids long. V was pared by 0 bases and J by 2 bases, with 13 bases between. The CDR3 coding sequence is TGTGCCAGCAGCTTGGCCCGAGGACAGAACACAGATACGCAGTATTTT. Translated: CASSLARGQNTDTQYF.

Only a few counts were recorded for this clone. The CDR3 is CASSLVWGANTEAFF. CDR3 in DNA: TGTGCCAGCAGTTTGGTCTGGGGAGCGAACACTGAAGCTTTCTTT. This chain links TRBV28 with TRBJ1-1; unclear D gene. The CDR3 is 15 residues long. Germline CDR1 and CDR2: MDHEN and SYDVKM. V was pared by 3 bases and J by 1 base, with 12 bases between.

The CDR3 region has the DNA TGTGCCAGTAGTGGGAACAGGGGTGGCTCCTACGAGCAGTACTTC. Protein product: CASSGNRGGSYEQYF. The chain couples TRBV19 to TRBJ2-7, with 7 bases aligning to TRBD1. The CDR3 has 15 amino acids. The V gene's germline CDR1 is LNHDA and CDR2 SQIVND (reference sequence). The trim removed 5 bases at V and 0 bases at J, leaving 7 bases unmatched.

This clone was recorded a few times. This chain's CDR3 is CASSLGAGLNTEAFF. The CDR3 coding sequence is TGTGCCAGCAGCTTGGGGGCAGGGTTGAACACTGAAGCTTTCTTT. The chain is built from TRBV5-8 and TRBJ1-1; tentatively, D is TRBD1 (5 bases). CDR3 length: 15 residues. V was trimmed by 0 bases and J by 0 bases, leaving 9 bases between them. The germline V gene encodes CDR1 SGHTS and CDR2 YDEGEE.

Points on this clone: One base separates it from a far larger clone, so it is likely a read error. The V call is TRBV28, the J call TRBJ1-1, with D uncertain. V was trimmed by 6 bases and J by 0 bases, leaving 2 bases between them. Germline values: CDR1 MDHEN, CDR2 SYDVKM. This CDR3 region has 11 residues. CDR3 coding DNA: TGTGCCAGCAGATTGAACACTGAAGCTTTCTTT. Amino acids: CASRLNTEAFF.

There are a few counts of this clone. The V gene is TRBV5-4, the J gene TRBJ2-5; D is perhaps TRBD1 (6 bases). Trimming removed 3 bases from V and 5 bases from J, with 26 bases in between. Germline lookup yields CDR1 SGHNT and CDR2 YYREEE (reference sequence). The CDR3 has 18 amino acids. This CDR3 is CASSSGVLSWDTLETQYF. DNA for the CDR3: TGTGCCAGCAGCTCGGGTGTCTTATCCTGGGACACCTTGGAGACCCAGTACTTC.

Concerning this clone itself: The same CDR3 is also encoded by other DNA sequences in this sample. V and J are TRBV5-1 and TRBJ2-5; D not certain. CDR3 length equals 11 residues. Germline V gene sequence: CDR1 SGHRS, CDR2 YFSETQ. The ends were cut back, 0 bases at V and 6 bases at J, with 3 bases in the middle. CDR3 bases: TGCGCCAGCAGCTTGGAGCAGACCCAGTACTTC. Translation gives CASSLEQTQYF.

The rearrangement links TRBV5-4 to TRBJ2-5; TRBD2 agrees at 7 bases. Germline-derived CDR1 and CDR2 are SGHNT and YYREEE (reference sequence). The CDR3 spans 14 residues. V shed 3 bases and J 4 bases; nucleotides not matched to a gene: 6. In DNA, the CDR3 is TGTGCCAGCAGCTCAACTAGCGTGACAGAGACCCAGTACTTC. Encoded protein: CASSSTSVTETQYF.

With regard to this clone: Other DNA variants within this sample encode the same CDR3. The V call is TRBV5-1, the J call TRBJ2-3; possibly TRBD2 for D (6 bases). This CDR3 has 15 residues. The germline CDR1 and CDR2 sequences are SGHRS and YFSETQ. V was pared by 1 base and J by 0 bases, with 9 bases between. The CDR3 reads CASSLLGTSTDTQYF. The CDR3 bases are TGCGCCAGCAGCTTGTTGGGGACTAGCACAGATACGCAGTATTTT.

Here the CDR3 reads CASSPIAGTETQYF. Here the CDR3 DNA reads TGTGCCAGCAGCCCTATAGCGGGAACAGAGACCCAGTACTTC. V gene TRBV5-4 combines with J gene TRBJ2-5, with 8 nucleotides matching TRBD2. Germline assignment: CDR1 SGHNT and CDR2 YYREEE (reference sequence). The CDR3 consists of 14 residues. The trim removed 4 bases at V and 4 bases at J, leaving 6 bases unmatched.

This clone was seen once. The V and J genes are TRBV9 and TRBJ2-5; either TRBD1 or TRBD2 may supply D (5 bases each). V lost 4 bases, J lost 5 bases, and 21 bases lay in between. This CDR3 contains 16 residues. The germline V gene encodes CDR1 SGDLS and CDR2 YYNGEE. In DNA form, the CDR3 reads TGTGCCAGCAGCTTAAGATCCGGGACGCCGGGGGAGACCCAGTACTTC. Translated, it gives CASSLRSGTPGETQYF.

The chain joins TRBV4-3 to TRBJ2-4; no definite D call. V was shortened by 2 bases and J by 0 bases, with 14 bases between the two germline ends. This CDR3 has 17 residues. Germline V gene data show CDR1 as LGHNA and CDR2 as YSLEER. The CDR3 nucleotides read TGCGCCAGCAGCCAATCCAGGTACGAACTAGCCAAAAACATTCAGTACTTC. This gives the protein CASSQSRYELAKNIQYF.

V is TRBV10-1 and J is TRBJ2-7; D unclear. Germline values: CDR1 WNHNN, CDR2 SYGVQD (reference sequence). CDR3 size: 13 residues. V lost 4 bases and J 6 bases, leaving 13 bases between the germline ends. CDR3 protein: CASSGGIHSEQYF. CDR3 nucleotide sequence: TGCGCCAGCAGTGGGGGAATTCACTCCGAGCAGTACTTC.

The V call is TRBV18, the J call TRBJ2-5, with a weak D call TRBD2 (6 bases). CDR3 length equals 13 residues. The germline V gene encodes CDR1 KGHSH and CDR2 LQKENI. V gave up 5 bases and J gave up 5 bases, with 12 bases separating them. The CDR3 region is CASSWAGLETQYF. CDR3 nucleotides: TGTGCCAGCTCATGGGCGGGGTTGGAGACCCAGTACTTC.

The chain carries TRBV5-6 and TRBJ1-5; TRBD1 might be the D (5 bases). Germline-derived CDR1 and CDR2 are SGHDT and YYEEEE. Trimming took 4 bases from V and 2 from J, leaving 13 bases between them. The length of the CDR3 is 15 residues. CDR3 protein: CASSRGTFGNQPQHF. The CDR3 nucleotides read TGTGCCAGCAGCCGCGGGACGTTTGGCAATCAGCCCCAGCATTTT.

The chain carries TRBV19 and TRBJ2-1; D unclear. CDR1 LNHDA and CDR2 SQIVND come from the germline V gene (reference sequence). Trimming took off 1 base at V and 7 bases at J, with 11 bases between the two ends. This CDR3 has 14 amino acids. CDR3 protein: CASSIAGLGNEQFF. CDR3 DNA sequence: TGTGCCAGTAGTATAGCGGGCCTGGGAAATGAGCAGTTCTTC. The whole variable domain, filled in from reference TRBV19 and TRBJ2-1, reads DGGITQSPKYLFRKEGQNVTLSCEQNLNHDAMYWYRQDPGQGLRLIYYSQIVNDFQKGDIAEGYSVSREKKESFPLTVTSAQKNPTAFYLCASSIAGLGNEQFFGPGTRLTVL.